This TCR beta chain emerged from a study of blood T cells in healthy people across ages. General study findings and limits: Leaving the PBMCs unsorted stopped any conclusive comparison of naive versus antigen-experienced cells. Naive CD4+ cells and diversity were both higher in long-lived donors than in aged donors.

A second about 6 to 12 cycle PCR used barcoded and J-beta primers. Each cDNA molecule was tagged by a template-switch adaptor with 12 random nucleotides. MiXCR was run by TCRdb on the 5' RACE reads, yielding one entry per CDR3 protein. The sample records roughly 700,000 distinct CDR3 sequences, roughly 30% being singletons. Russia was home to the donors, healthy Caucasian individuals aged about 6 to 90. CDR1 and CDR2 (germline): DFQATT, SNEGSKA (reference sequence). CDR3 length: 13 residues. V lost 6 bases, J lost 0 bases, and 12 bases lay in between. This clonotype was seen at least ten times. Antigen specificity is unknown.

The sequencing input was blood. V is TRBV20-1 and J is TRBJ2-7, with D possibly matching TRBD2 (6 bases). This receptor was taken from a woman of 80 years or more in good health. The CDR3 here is CSAGRGLSYEQYF. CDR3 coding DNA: TGCAGTGCCGGGCGGGGCCTCTCCTACGAGCAGTACTTC.